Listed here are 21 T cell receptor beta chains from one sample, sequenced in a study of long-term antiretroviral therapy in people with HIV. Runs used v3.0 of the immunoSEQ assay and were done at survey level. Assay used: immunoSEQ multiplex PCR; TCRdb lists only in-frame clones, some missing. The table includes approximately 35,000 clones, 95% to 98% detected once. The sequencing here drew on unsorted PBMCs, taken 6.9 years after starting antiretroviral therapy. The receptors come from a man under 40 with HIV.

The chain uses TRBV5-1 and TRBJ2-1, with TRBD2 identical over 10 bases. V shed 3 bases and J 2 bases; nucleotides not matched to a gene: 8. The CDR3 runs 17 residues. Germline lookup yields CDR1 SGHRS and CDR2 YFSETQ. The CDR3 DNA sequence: TGCGCCAGCAGCTACTTCACTAGCGGGGCCCCCTACAATGAGCAGTTCTTC. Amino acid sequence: CASSYFTSGAPYNEQFF.

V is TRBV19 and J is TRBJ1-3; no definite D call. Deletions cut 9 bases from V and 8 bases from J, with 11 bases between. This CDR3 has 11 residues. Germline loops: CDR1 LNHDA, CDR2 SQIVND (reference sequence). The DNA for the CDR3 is TGTGCCAGGCCCCTTTCGCACACCATATATTTT. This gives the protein CARPLSHTIYF.

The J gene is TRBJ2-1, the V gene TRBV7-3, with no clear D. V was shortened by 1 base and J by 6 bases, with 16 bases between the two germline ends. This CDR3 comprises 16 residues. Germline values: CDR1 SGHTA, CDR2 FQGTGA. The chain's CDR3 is CASSLNRRRMGNEQFF. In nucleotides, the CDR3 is TGTGCCAGCAGCTTAAATAGGCGGCGAATGGGCAATGAGCAGTTCTTC. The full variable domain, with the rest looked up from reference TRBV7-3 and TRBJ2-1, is GAGVSQTPSNKVTEKGKYVELRCDPISGHTALYWYRQSLGQGPEFLIYFQGTGAADDSGLPNDRFFAVRPEGSVSTLKIQRTERGDSAVYLCASSLNRRRMGNEQFFGPGTRLTVL.

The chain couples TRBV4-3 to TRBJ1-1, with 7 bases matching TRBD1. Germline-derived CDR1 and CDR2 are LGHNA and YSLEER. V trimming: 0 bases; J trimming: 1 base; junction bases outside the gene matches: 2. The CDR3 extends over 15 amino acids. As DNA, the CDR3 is TGCGCCAGCAGCCAAGAACAGGGGAGGAACACTGAAGCTTTCTTT. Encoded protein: CASSQEQGRNTEAFF.

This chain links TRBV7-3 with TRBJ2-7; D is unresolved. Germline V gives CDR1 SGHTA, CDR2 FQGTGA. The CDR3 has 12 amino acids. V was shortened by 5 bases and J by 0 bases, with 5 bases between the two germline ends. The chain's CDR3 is CASSQSSYEQYF. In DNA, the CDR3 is TGTGCCAGCAGCCAGAGCTCCTACGAGCAGTACTTC.

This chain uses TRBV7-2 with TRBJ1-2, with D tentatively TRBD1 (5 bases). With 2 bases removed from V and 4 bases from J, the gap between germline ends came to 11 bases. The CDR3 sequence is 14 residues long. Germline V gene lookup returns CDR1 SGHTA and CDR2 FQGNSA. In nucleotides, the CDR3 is TGTGCCAGCAGCTTACCAGGAAGGGGCTATGGCTACACCTTC. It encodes CASSLPGRGYGYTF.

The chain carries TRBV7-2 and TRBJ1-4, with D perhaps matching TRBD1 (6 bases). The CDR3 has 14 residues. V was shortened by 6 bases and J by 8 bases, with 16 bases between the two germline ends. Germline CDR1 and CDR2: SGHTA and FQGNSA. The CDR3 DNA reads TGTGCCAGCAGAGCGGGGGCTGCGGAGGAAAAACTGTTTTTT. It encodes CASRAGAAEEKLFF.

The CDR3 sequence: CASSQSPLGTAWGYTF. In nucleotides, the CDR3 is TGTGCCAGCAGCCAATCGCCCCTCGGGACAGCTTGGGGCTACACCTTC. This chain joins TRBV4-2 and TRBJ1-2, with 7 bases aligning to TRBD1. The CDR3 runs 16 residues. J lost 8 bases, V lost 2 bases, and 14 bases had no gene match. Germline lookup yields CDR1 LGHNA and CDR2 YNFKEQ.

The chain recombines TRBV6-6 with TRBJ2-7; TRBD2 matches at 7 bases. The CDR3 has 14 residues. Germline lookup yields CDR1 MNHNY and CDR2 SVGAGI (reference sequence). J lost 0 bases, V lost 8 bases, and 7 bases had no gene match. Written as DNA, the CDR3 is TGTGCCAGCCAGTTGGGAGGGAGCTCCTACGAGCAGTACTTC. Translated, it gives CASQLGGSSYEQYF.

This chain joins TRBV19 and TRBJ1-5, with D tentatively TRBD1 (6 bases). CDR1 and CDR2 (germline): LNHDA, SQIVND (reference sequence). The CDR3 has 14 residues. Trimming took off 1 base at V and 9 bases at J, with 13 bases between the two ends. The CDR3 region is CASSIGQEVRPQHF. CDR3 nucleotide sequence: TGTGCCAGTAGTATAGGACAGGAAGTACGGCCCCAGCATTTT.

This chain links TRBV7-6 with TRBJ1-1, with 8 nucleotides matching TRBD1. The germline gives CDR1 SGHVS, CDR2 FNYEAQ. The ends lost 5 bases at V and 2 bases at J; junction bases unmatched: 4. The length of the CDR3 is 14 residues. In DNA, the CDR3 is TGTGCCAGCAGCATCGGACAGGGCAACACTGAAGCTTTCTTT. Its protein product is CASSIGQGNTEAFF.

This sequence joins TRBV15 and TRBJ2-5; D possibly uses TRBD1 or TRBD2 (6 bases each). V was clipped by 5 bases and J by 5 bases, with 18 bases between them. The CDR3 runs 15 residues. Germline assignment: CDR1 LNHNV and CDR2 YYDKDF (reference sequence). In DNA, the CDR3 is TGTGCCACCAGCCACGTCGGGGGCGGCTCGGAGACCCAGTACTTC. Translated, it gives CATSHVGGGSETQYF.

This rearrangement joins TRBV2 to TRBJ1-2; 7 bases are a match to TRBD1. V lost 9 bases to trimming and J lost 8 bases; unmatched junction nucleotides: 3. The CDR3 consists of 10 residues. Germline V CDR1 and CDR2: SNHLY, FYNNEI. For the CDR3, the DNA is TGTGCCAGAGACAGGGAGGGCTACACCTTC. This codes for CARDREGYTF.

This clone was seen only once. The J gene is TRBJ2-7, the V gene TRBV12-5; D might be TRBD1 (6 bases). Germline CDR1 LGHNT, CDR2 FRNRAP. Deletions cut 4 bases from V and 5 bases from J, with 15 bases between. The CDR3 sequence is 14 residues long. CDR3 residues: CASGSIGTLNEQYF. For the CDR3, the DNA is TGTGCTAGTGGTTCGATCGGGACACTTAACGAGCAGTACTTC.

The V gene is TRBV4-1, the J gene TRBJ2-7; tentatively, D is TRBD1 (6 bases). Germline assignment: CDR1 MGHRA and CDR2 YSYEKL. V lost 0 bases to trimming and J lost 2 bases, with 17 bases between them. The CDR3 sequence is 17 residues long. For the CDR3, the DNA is TGCGCCAGCAGCCAAGAGTGGCTTAGCGACAGGACCTACGAGCAGTACTTC. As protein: CASSQEWLSDRTYEQYF.

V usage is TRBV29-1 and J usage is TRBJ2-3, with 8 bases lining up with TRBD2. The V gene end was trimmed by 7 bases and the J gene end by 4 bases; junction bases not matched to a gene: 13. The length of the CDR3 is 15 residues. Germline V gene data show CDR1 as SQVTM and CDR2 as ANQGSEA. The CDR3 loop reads CSALGPGGMADTQYF. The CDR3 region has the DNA TGCAGCGCCCTCGGTCCGGGGGGGATGGCAGATACGCAGTATTTT.

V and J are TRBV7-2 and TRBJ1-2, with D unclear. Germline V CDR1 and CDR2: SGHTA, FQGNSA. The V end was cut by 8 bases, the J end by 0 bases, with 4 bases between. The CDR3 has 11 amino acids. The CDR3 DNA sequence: TGTGCCAGCGGAACTAACTATGGCTACACCTTC. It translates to CASGTNYGYTF.

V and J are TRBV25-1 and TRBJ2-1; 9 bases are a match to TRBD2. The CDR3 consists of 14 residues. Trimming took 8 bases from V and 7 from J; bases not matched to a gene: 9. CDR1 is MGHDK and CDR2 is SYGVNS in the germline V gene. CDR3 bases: TGTGCCAGCTCTCTCGCGGGGGGGCTTAATGAGCAGTTCTTC. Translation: CASSLAGGLNEQFF.

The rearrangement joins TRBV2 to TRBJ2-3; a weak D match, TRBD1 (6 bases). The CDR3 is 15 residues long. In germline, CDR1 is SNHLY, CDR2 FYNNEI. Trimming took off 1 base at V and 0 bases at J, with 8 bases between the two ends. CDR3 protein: CASSEGTDSTDTQYF. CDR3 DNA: TGTGCCAGCAGTGAAGGGACAGATAGCACAGATACGCAGTATTTT.

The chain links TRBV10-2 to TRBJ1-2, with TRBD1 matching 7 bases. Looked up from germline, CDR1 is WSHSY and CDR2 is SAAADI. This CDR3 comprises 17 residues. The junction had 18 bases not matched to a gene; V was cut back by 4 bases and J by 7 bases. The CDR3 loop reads CASSAPKLGQAGGGYTF. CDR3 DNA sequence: TGCGCCAGCAGTGCACCCAAATTAGGACAGGCTGGGGGTGGCTACACCTTC.

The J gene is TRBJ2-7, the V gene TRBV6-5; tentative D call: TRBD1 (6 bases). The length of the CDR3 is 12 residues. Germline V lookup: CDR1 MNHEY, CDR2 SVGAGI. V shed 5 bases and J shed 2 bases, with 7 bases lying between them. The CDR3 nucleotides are TGTGCCAGCAGTAAGGGGGCCTACGAGCAGTACTTC. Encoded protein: CASSKGAYEQYF.